This T cell receptor beta chain derives from a study of neoadjuvant anti-PD-1 for oral cavity cancer. The repertoire was sequenced with immunoSEQ multiplex PCR; TCRdb's copy has only in-frame clones and lacks some. Among some 33,000 clones listed, more than 65% were seen once. The length of the CDR3 is 15 residues. Time point noted: after neoadjuvant nivolumab, at surgical resection. The sequencing used PBMCs, collected after nivolumab (anti-PD-1) treatment. The gene calls are TRBV21-1 and TRBJ2-2; the table's D gene call, TRBD1, was not cross checked with the DNA. TRBV21-1 is tagged as a pseudogene. The receptor's source is a person aged 35 to 85 with oral cavity squamous cell carcinoma. CDR3 sequence reads: CASSGPQVKIGELFF. CDR3 sequence (DNA): TGTGCCAGCAGCGGTCCCCAGGTGAAAATCGGGGAGCTGTTTTTT.